Here is one T cell receptor (beta chain) with its context. Other DNA sequences within the sample encode an identical CDR3. The data were produced by immunoSEQ multiplex PCR, yet TCRdb's version contains in-frame clones alone and is incomplete. The profile shows fewer than 400,000 clones, over 85% of them singletons. In terms of age and location, participants ranged from roughly 18 to 100 years and lived in under 30 US areas. Two negative PCRs, clearance, or symptom resolution had been documented for recovered Cohort 3 donors. The data derive from a study of blood T cell repertoires in COVID-19. Study context: Nucleic acid was either cDNA or gDNA, and it came from T cells, B-cell-depleted T cells, or PBMCs.

The CDR3 length is 13 residues. Germline V CDR1 and CDR2: MDHEN, SYDVKM. V lost 4 bases and J lost 5, with 11 bases in between. J is TRBJ1-1 and V is TRBV28; D gene uncertain. The source is a woman between 25 and 40 years old who had recovered from COVID-19. The sample taken for sequencing was PBMCs or T cells enriched from blood (not recorded which). The CDR3 bases are TGTGCCAGCAGTTGGACCCGAGGGACTGAAGCTTTCTTT. Translated: CASSWTRGTEAFF.